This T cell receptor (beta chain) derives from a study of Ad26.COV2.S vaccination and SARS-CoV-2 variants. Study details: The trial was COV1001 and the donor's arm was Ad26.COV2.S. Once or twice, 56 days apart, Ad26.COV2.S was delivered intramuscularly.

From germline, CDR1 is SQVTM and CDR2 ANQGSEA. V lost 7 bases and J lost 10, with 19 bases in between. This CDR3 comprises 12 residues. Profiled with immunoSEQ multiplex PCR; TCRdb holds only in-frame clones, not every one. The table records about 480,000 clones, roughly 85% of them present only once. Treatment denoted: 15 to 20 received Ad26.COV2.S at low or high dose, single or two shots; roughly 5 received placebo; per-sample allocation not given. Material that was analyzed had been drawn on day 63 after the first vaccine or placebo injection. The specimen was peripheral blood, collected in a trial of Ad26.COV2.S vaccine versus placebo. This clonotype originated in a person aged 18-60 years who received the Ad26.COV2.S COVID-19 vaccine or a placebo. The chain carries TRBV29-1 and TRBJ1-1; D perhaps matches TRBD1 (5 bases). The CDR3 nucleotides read TGCAGCGCCGGGGACCATGCGGGTGGAGCTTTCTTT. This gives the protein CSAGDHAGGAFF. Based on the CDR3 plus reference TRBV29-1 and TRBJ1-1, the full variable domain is SAVISQKPSRDICQRGTSLTIQCQVDSQVTMMFWYRQQPGQSLTLIATANQGSEATYESGFVIDKFPISRPNLTFSTLTVSNMSPEDSSIYLCSAGDHAGGAFFGQGTRLTVV.